These T cell receptor beta chains were read from a single sample in a study of OX40 agonist ivuxolimab in advanced cancers. Only in-frame clones appear in the TCRdb table, and some are missing; sequencing was by immunoSEQ multiplex PCR. The sample lists some 76,000 clones; approximately 90% were seen once. The specimen comprised CD4+ or CD8+ T cells sorted from blood, sampled in a trial of the OX40 agonist ivuxolimab. Receptors were obtained from an adult with an advanced solid tumor such as melanoma, head and neck, liver or kidney cancer. The conserved cysteine and the conserved F or W are not part of the CDR3 here. D genes are given only for firm matches.

D gene	V gene	J gene	CDR3 length	CDR3 protein
TRBD1	TRBV4-1	TRBJ1-2	11	ASSHTGDYGYT
TRBD1	TRBV9	TRBJ2-1	14	ASSQPGTGLGNEQF
TRBD2	TRBV7-9	TRBJ2-7	9	ASSGTSGVN
TRBD2	TRBV6-5	TRBJ2-7	12	ASRGASGAYEQY
TRBD1	TRBV19	TRBJ1-1	10	ASRTGSTEAF
NA	TRBV6-5	TRBJ2-7	13	ASSYSGRGSSEQY
TRBD1	TRBV5-8	TRBJ1-2	13	ASSTRTGGIYGYT
TRBD2	TRBV28	TRBJ2-5	13	ASSLRAGEVGTQY
NA	TRBV5-6	TRBJ1-5	12	ASSRGVPHQPQH
TRBD2	TRBV19	TRBJ2-1	13	ASSIMAGGHNEQF
TRBD2	TRBV29-1	TRBJ2-2	16	SVEVGTSGEGFAGELF
TRBD1	TRBV9	TRBJ2-2	14	ASSAGQGAFGGELF
NA	TRBV7-6	TRBJ2-5	12	ASSLRGEKETQY
NA	TRBV7-8	TRBJ1-2	13	ASSLAAQIAYGYT
NA	TRBV5-1	TRBJ2-5	7	ASSSLWY
TRBD2	TRBV11-2	TRBJ2-7	13	ASSGAAGNSYEQY
NA	TRBV4-1	TRBJ2-1	13	ASSQDRGAYNEQF
NA	TRBV19	TRBJ1-5	13	ASSIRGFGNQPQH
TRBD1	TRBV27	TRBJ1-1	12	ASSLGEGAFTAF
NA	TRBV6-1	TRBJ2-7	13	ASSEPDREGNEQY
NA	TRBV7-9	NA	14	ASSPRPPEPTYEQY
NA	TRBV6-5	TRBJ2-2	12	ASSWGPDTGELF
NA	TRBV27	TRBJ2-1	12	ASSLLTRGNEQF
NA	TRBV21-1	TRBJ1-5	13	ASSNDATGCQPQH
TRBD2	TRBV2	TRBJ2-3	15	ASSVSPLAGGVDTQY
TRBD1	TRBV7-6	TRBJ1-3	13	ASSYTTGAGNTIY
NA	TRBV5-1	TRBJ1-1	11	ASSLSEGSEAF
NA	TRBV7-8	TRBJ2-1	13	ASSPNRVSYNEQF
NA	TRBV30	TRBJ2-3	13	AWEAVTHGTDTQY